The next 21 T cell receptor beta chains were all read from a single sample in a study of blood T cell repertoires in COVID-19. Generated by immunoSEQ multiplex PCR, the TCRdb table keeps only in-frame clones and is missing some. The sample includes some 87,000 clones, around four fifths seen only once; the top ten take approximately 12%. Sequencing was performed on peripheral blood. Receptors originate from a woman aged 65 to 85 with active or convalescent COVID-19.

The chain uses TRBV19 and TRBJ1-6; 12 bases line up with TRBD1. V lost 7 bases and J lost 9; bases outside the gene matches: 16. The CDR3 is 18 amino acids. Germline lookup yields CDR1 LNHDA and CDR2 SQIVND (reference sequence). The DNA for the CDR3 is TGTGCCAGTATGCCCTCGGGACAGGGGGCTTGGTACGGTTCACCCCTCCACTTT. As protein: CASMPSGQGAWYGSPLHF.

The chain combines TRBV4-2 with TRBJ1-5; TRBD1 agrees at 9 bases. V lost 0 bases, J lost 10 bases, and 13 bases stayed unmatched. CDR3 size: 17 residues. Germline CDR1 LGHNA, CDR2 YNFKEQ. The CDR3 sequence is CASSQDVPGDRGYPQHF. CDR3 in DNA: TGTGCCAGCAGCCAAGATGTGCCGGGAGACAGGGGGTACCCCCAGCATTTT.

Only a few counts were recorded for this clone. The chain uses TRBV11-2 and TRBJ2-7, with TRBD1 as a possible D gene (6 bases). The CDR3 contains 14 residues. The ends were cut back, 3 bases at V and 3 bases at J, with 12 bases in the middle. CDR1 and CDR2 (germline): SGHAT, FQNNGV. In DNA form, the CDR3 reads TGTGCCAGCAGCTTTCTTAAAGGGGGCTACGAGCAGTACTTC. This translates into CASSFLKGGYEQYF.

The chain joins TRBV3-1 (or the pseudogene TRBV3-2) to TRBJ1-6; TRBD1 matches 9 bases. This CDR3 spans 15 amino acids. Losses at the gene ends were 4 bases for V and 8 bases for J; bases not matched to a gene: 6. CDR1 is LGHDT, CDR2 YNNKEL, per germline (reference sequence). The DNA for the CDR3 is TGTGCCAGCAGCCCTTTGTGGACAGGGGATTCACCCCTCCACTTT. As protein: CASSPLWTGDSPLHF.

This sequence joins TRBV19 and TRBJ1-4; possible D gene TRBD1, 6 bases. CDR3 length: 15 amino acids. Germline loops: CDR1 LNHDA, CDR2 SQIVND (reference sequence). Deletions cut 5 bases from V and 5 bases from J, with 15 bases between. The CDR3 nucleotides are TGTGCCAGTAGTGCCGAAAGGGGGTCCAATGAAAAACTGTTTTTT. This sequence encodes CASSAERGSNEKLFF. Supplemented by reference TRBV19 and TRBJ1-4, the full variable domain reads DGGITQSPKYLFRKEGQNVTLSCEQNLNHDAMYWYRQDPGQGLRLIYYSQIVNDFQKGDIAEGYSVSREKKESFPLTVTSAQKNPTAFYLCASSAERGSNEKLFFGSGTQLSVL.

V is TRBV6-5 and J is TRBJ2-5; D remains ambiguous. V lost 2 bases and J lost 0, with 7 bases in between. The CDR3 consists of 14 residues. Germline lookup yields CDR1 MNHEY and CDR2 SVGAGI. Here the CDR3 DNA reads TGTGCCAGCAGTTACGGGCAGCACCAAGAGACCCAGTACTTC. The encoded protein is CASSYGQHQETQYF.

In its sample, this clone was seen once. The chain recombines TRBV5-1 with TRBJ2-1; TRBD1 agrees at 12 bases. The CDR3 totals 15 residues. Germline V gene sequence: CDR1 SGHRS, CDR2 YFSETQ. The V segment lost 5 bases and the J segment 9 bases; nucleotides outside the gene matches: 9. The DNA for the CDR3 is TGCGCCAGCAGGGCCTGGGGACAGGGGGCGAGTGAGCAGTTCTTC. Its translation is CASRAWGQGASEQFF.

The genes are TRBV19 and TRBJ1-2; TRBD1 might be the D (5 bases). The germline V gene encodes CDR1 LNHDA and CDR2 SQIVND (reference sequence). The V gene lost 5 bases and the J gene lost 4 bases, with 11 bases spanning the gap. The CDR3 spans 13 residues. CDR3 protein: CASSPTDSYGYTF. The DNA of the CDR3 is TGTGCCAGTAGTCCAACCGACAGCTATGGCTACACCTTC.

The rearrangement uses TRBV4-1 and TRBJ2-7; 7 bases agree with TRBD1. V shed 2 bases and J 3 bases; nucleotides not matched to a gene: 13. Germline V gene data show CDR1 as MGHRA and CDR2 as YSYEKL. This CDR3 comprises 17 residues. This CDR3 is CASSQLTITAGGYEQYF. The CDR3 nucleotides read TGCGCCAGCAGCCAACTCACCATTACAGCAGGGGGCTACGAGCAGTACTTC.

The table lists this clone with a few counts. This chain uses TRBV2 with TRBJ1-5; 8 bases map to TRBD1. After removal of 6 bases from V and 7 bases from J, the junction contained 8 bases not matched to a gene. Germline values: CDR1 SNHLY, CDR2 FYNNEI. This CDR3 spans 14 amino acids. The CDR3 nucleotides are TGTGCCAGCAGCGTCGGACAGGGTAACCAGCCCCAGCATTTT. This sequence encodes CASSVGQGNQPQHF.

The chain has TRBV5-5 and TRBJ2-7; the D gene is possibly TRBD1 (5 bases). The CDR3 sequence is 15 residues long. Between the trimmed V and J ends, which lost 3 bases and 6 bases, there was a span of 19 bases. CDR1 and CDR2 (germline): SGHKS, YYEKEE (reference sequence). The DNA for the CDR3 is TGTGCCAGCAGCTCCTCTTCAACTGGGGCCCCCGAGCAGTACTTC. Amino acid sequence: CASSSSSTGAPEQYF.

The V and J genes are TRBV6-1 and TRBJ1-2; the match to TRBD1 covers 7 bases. The CDR3 is 15 residues long. CDR1 is MNHNS, CDR2 SASEGT, per germline. V lost 2 bases, J lost 7 bases, and 10 bases stayed unmatched. CDR3 DNA: TGTGCCAGCAGTGAAACGCTAACAGGGGTCGGTGGCTACACCTTC. As protein: CASSETLTGVGGYTF.

V and J are TRBV6-2 or TRBV6-3 and TRBJ2-3; 7 nucleotides line up with TRBD2. Trimming removed 6 bases from V and 10 bases from J; junction bases left unmatched: 13. The CDR3 spans 14 residues. Germline lookup yields CDR1 MNHEY and CDR2 SVGEGT. The CDR3, as DNA: TGTGCCAGCAGCCCAAGCGGGGCTACTGGGGCGCAGTATTTT. The encoded protein is CASSPSGATGAQYF.

This rearrangement joins TRBV18 to TRBJ1-1; D is possibly TRBD1 (5 bases). V was cut by 3 bases and J by 1 base, with 9 bases left in between. Germline CDR1 and CDR2: KGHSH and LQKENI. The CDR3 is 14 residues long. The CDR3 is CASSPAQGNTEAFF. The CDR3 coding sequence is TGTGCCAGCTCACCGGCGCAGGGGAACACTGAAGCTTTCTTT.

This clone came up once. CDR3 coding DNA: TGTGCCAGCAGCTTGGCCTTGAATAGTGCGCCCCTCCACTTT. Protein: CASSLALNSAPLHF. V gene TRBV5-8 combines with J gene TRBJ1-6; unclear D gene. The CDR3 spans 14 residues. Looked up from germline, CDR1 is SGHTS and CDR2 is YDEGEE. Deletions cut 0 bases from V and 13 bases from J, with 14 bases between.

The rearrangement uses TRBV4-1 and TRBJ1-1; 7 nucleotides agree with TRBD1. V shed 4 bases and J 3 bases; nucleotides not matched to a gene: 8. The CDR3 spans 15 residues. Germline CDR1 is MGHRA and CDR2 is YSYEKL. The chain's CDR3 is CASSPRQGRDTEAFF. As DNA, the CDR3 is TGCGCCAGCAGCCCTCGACAGGGACGGGACACTGAAGCTTTCTTT.

This chain connects TRBV2 to TRBJ1-4, with D maybe TRBD2 (6 bases). The J call is in doubt because the DNA end fits TRBJ2-2 better. The length of the CDR3 is 14 residues. CDR1 SNHLY and CDR2 FYNNEI come from the germline V gene. In DNA, the CDR3 is TGTGCCAGCAGTGAAGCAGGTGCGGGACTGGAGCTGTTTTTT. This encodes CASSEAGAGLELFF.

V usage is TRBV4-3 and J usage is TRBJ2-1; D unclear. Germline values: CDR1 LGHNA, CDR2 YSLEER. V was trimmed by 5 bases and J by 0 bases, leaving 20 bases between them. The CDR3 loop spans 18 amino acids. In DNA form, the CDR3 reads TGCGCCAGCAGCGCACGGTCAGAATACAGCCCCTCCTACAATGAGCAGTTCTTC. Translated: CASSARSEYSPSYNEQFF.

The V gene is TRBV5-1, the J gene TRBJ2-2, with 7 bases that match TRBD2. The J segment lost 4 bases and the V segment lost 1 base, leaving 10 bases of the junction unmatched. This CDR3 spans 17 amino acids. In germline, CDR1 is SGHRS, CDR2 YFSETQ. The CDR3 spells CASSLSQGGPSTGELFF. CDR3 DNA: TGCGCCAGCAGCTTGAGCCAGGGAGGGCCCAGCACCGGGGAGCTGTTTTTT.

This chain connects TRBV10-3 to TRBJ1-5; tentative D call: TRBD1 (6 bases). Germline V CDR1 and CDR2: ENHRY, SYGVKD. The CDR3 has 12 residues. Trimming took off 10 bases at V and 7 bases at J, with 14 bases between the two ends. The CDR3 DNA sequence: TGTGCCACCCAACCCCAGGGGCAGCCCCAGCATTTT. It encodes CATQPQGQPQHF.

The genes are TRBV5-1 and TRBJ1-5; the D gene is possibly TRBD1 (5 bases). In germline, CDR1 is SGHRS, CDR2 YFSETQ. CDR3 length: 14 residues. V was pared by 3 bases and J by 7 bases, with 14 bases between. The CDR3 is CASSYGSQGQPQHF. The CDR3 nucleotides are TGCGCCAGCAGCTACGGAAGCCAGGGACAGCCCCAGCATTTT.